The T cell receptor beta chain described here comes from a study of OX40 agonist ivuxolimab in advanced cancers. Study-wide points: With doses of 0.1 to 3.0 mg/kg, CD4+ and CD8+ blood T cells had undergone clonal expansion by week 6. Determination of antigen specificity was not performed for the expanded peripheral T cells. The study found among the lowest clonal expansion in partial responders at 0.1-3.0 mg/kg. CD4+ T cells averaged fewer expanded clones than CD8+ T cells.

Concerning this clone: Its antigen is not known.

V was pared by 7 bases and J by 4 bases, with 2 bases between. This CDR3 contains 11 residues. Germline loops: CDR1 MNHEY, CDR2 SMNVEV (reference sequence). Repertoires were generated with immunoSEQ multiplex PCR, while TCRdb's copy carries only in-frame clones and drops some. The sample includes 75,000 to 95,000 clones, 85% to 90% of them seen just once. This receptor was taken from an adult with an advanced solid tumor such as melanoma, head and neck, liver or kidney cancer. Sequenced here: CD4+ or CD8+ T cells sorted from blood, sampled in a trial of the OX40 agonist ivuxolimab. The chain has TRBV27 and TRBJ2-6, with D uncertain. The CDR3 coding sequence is TGTGCCAGCATGGGGGCCAACGTCCTGACTTTC. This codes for CASMGANVLTF. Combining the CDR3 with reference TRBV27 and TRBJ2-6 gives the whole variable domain EAQVTQNPRYLITVTGKKLTVTCSQNMNHEYMSWYRQDPGLGLRQIYYSMNVEVTDKGDVPEGYKVSRKEKRNFPLILESPSPNQTSLYFCASMGANVLTFGAGSRLTVL.